This T cell receptor (beta chain) is drawn from a study of blood T cells in healthy people across ages. Overall study: The capture of about one barcoded beta molecule per two T cells was achieved by template switching.

General study points: As age increased, TCR beta diversity per million T cells fell in a roughly linear fashion.

This clonotype was counted a few times. The antigen is undetermined. It was with a sample-barcoded 5' primer and a J-beta primer mix that a second PCR of roughly 7 to 12 cycles was run. A minimum of 2.5 million CDR3-containing paired-end reads was obtained for each sample. TCRdb used MiXCR to reprocess the 5' RACE reads, holding one entry per CDR3 protein. Counted here are about 1 million distinct CDR3 sequences, 35% to 55% occurring once; the ten biggest clones make up approximately 17%. V was pared by 0 bases and J by 2 bases, with 8 bases between. The CDR3 is 14 residues long. The germline V gene has CDR1 LGHDT and CDR2 YNNKEL (reference sequence). Drawing of peripheral blood yielded 8.5 to 10 milliliters from each donor.

Sequencing was carried out using blood. The genes are TRBV3-1 and TRBJ2-7; no reliable D call. The sequence was collected from a woman aged 60 to 75 in good health. CDR3 coding DNA: TGTGCCAGCAGCCAAGATCCGACTCCCTACGAGCAGTACTTC. It translates to CASSQDPTPYEQYF.